This is a list of T cell receptor beta chains from one sample in a study of technical replicates of blood from several donors. Assay used: immunoSEQ multiplex PCR; TCRdb lists only in-frame clones, some missing. The sample gives roughly 81,000 clones, 80% to 90% of which show up once; 4.8% is in the top ten. Sequencing used PBMCs. Source of these receptors: a human donor in good health. Some clones in this sample may be carry-over from other donors' samples. Both conserved end residues are part of each CDR3. Fields, in order: V gene, CDR3 protein.

TRBV7-6	CASSLGGEQFF
TRBV7-8	CASSTPPTTGLAWDTQYF
TRBV7-2	CASSLSGRTDEQYF
TRBV4-1	CASSQVFKTSGGTGELFF
TRBV6-6	CASSQEYEQYF
TRBV6-1	CASSEYVGLPTDTQYF
TRBV4-3	CASSQDVMKTYSNQPQHF
TRBV10-3	CAISESLNNQPQHF
TRBV7-2	CASSFPGARTDTQYF
TRBV7-3	CASSPLAGPEGGEQFF
TRBV11-1	CASSTGWLAANEQFF
TRBV7-9	CASSPQTGTHTEAFF
TRBV6-5	CASIAGEFSETQYF
TRBV5-1	CASSPTSAGDIQYF
TRBV5-4	CASRRASNEKLFF
TRBV2	CASSIADTQYF
TRBV29-1	CSVEDFGQGYGYTF
TRBV7-9	CASSLLGLAGTRETQYF
TRBV6-1	CASSDPQGRRANTEAFF
TRBV10-3	CAISESPGYEQYF
TRBV7-9	CASSPDRGLATEAFF
TRBV9	CASSVADERGRYGYTF
TRBV5-5	CASSLMVGQGGNQPQHF
TRBV7-5	CVRSSPGQGAPEQYF
TRBV27	CASSPDRVTYEQYF
TRBV4-3	CASSQDRGRDGYTF
TRBV4-2	CASSQGTAGNNEQFF
TRBV5-4	CASSLTGVPYEQYF
TRBV11-3	CASSLGPDRGAFF
TRBV27	CASTRNRNTEAFF
TRBV7-2	CASSLVSTGELFF
TRBV6-5	CASSPQGSNSPLHF